This T cell receptor beta chain comes out of a study of cytomegalovirus exposure and HLA in healthy donors. Both 60 Vbeta primers and 13 Jbeta primers went into the PCR. The table came from immunoSEQ multiplex PCR; TCRdb's copy has only in-frame clones and leaves some out. The sample includes about 160,000 clones, about four fifths of them seen just once. CDR3 length: 16 amino acids. Trimming removed 1 base from V and 6 bases from J; junction bases left unmatched: 8. Germline V CDR1 and CDR2: LNHDA, SQIVND (reference sequence). This TCR was sampled from a male donor in good health and CMV-seropositive. Sequencing input: PBMCs. The chain combines TRBV19 with TRBJ2-3; TRBD2 matches 9 bases. The CDR3: CASSIGSGGPQDTQYF. The CDR3 region has the DNA TGTGCCAGTAGTATAGGTAGCGGGGGCCCCCAGGATACGCAGTATTTT.